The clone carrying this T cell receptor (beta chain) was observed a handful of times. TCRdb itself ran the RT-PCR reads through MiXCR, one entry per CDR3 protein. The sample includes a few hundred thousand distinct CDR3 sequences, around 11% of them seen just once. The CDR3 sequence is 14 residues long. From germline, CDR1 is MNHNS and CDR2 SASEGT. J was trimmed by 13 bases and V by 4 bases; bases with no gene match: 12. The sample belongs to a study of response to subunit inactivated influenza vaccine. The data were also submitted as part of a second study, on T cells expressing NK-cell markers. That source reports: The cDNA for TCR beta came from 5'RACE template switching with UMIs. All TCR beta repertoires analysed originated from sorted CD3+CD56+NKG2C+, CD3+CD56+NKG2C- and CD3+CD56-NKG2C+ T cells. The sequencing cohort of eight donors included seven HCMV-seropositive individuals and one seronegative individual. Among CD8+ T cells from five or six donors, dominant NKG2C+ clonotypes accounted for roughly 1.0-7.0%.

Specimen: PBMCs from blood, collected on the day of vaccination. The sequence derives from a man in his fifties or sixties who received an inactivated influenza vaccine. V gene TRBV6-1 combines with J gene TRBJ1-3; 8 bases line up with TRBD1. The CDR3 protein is CASSVTTGTGLIYF. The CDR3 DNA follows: TGTGCCAGCAGTGTCACGACCGGGACAGGTTTAATATATTTT.